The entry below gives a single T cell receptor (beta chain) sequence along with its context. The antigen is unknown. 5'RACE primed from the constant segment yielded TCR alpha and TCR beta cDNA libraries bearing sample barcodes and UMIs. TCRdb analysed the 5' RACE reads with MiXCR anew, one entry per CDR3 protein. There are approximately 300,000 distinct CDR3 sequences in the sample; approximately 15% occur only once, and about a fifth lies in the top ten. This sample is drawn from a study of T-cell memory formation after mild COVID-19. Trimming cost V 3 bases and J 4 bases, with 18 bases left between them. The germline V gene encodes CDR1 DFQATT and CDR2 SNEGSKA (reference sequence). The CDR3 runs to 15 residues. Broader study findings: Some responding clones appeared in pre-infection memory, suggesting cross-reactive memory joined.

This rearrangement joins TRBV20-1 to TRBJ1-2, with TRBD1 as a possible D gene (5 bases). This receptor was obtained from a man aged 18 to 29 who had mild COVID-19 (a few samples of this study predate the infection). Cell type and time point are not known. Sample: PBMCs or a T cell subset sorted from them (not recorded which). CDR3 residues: CSASLPHLGVYGYTF. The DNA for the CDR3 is TGCAGTGCTAGTCTCCCCCACCTGGGGGTCTATGGCTACACCTTC.